Listed here are 11 T cell receptor beta chains from one sample, sequenced in a study of T-cell memory formation after mild COVID-19. TCRdb re-called the 5' RACE reads with MiXCR, one entry per CDR3 protein. Seen here are some 280,000 distinct CDR3 sequences, 15% to 20% observed once, and the top ten hold about 23%. Sequencing was carried out using PBMCs or a T cell subset sorted from them (not recorded which). Source of these receptors: a man aged 18 to 29 who had mild COVID-19 (a few samples of this study predate the infection). Cell type and time point are not known.

This clonotype came up a few times. V is TRBV20-1 and J is TRBJ2-7, with 11 bases lining up with TRBD1. The CDR3 is 14 amino acids. The V gene's germline CDR1 is DFQATT and CDR2 SNEGSKA (reference sequence). J lost 5 bases, V lost 5 bases, and 8 bases had no gene match. In DNA form, the CDR3 reads TGCAGTGCTGGAAGCCGGGACAGGGGGGACGAGCAGTACTTC. Its protein is CSAGSRDRGDEQYF.

This clonotype was counted many times. The V and J genes are TRBV7-2 and TRBJ2-2; perhaps TRBD2 as D (6 bases). The CDR3 is 14 amino acids. V lost 5 bases, J lost 7 bases, and 14 bases lay in between. CDR1 is SGHTA, CDR2 FQGNSA, per germline. The CDR3: CASSHQGGDGELFF. The CDR3 nucleotides read TGTGCCAGCAGCCATCAAGGCGGGGACGGGGAGCTGTTTTTT. Filled out from reference TRBV7-2 and TRBJ2-2, the complete variable domain reads GAGVSQSPSNKVTEKGKDVELRCDPISGHTALYWYRQSLGQGLEFLIYFQGNSAPDKSGLPSDRFSAERTGGSVSTLTIQRTQQEDSAVYLCASSHQGGDGELFFGEGSRLTVL.

This rearrangement joins TRBV20-1 to TRBJ2-7; D gene uncertain. CDR3 size: 13 residues. Per the germline V gene, CDR1 is DFQATT and CDR2 is SNEGSKA (reference sequence). The germline V and J ends were trimmed by 5 bases and 4 bases, with 15 bases remaining between them. As DNA, the CDR3 is TGCAGTGCTCTGGCAGGTGGAAGGTACGAGCAGTACGTC. It specifies CSALAGGRYEQYV.

The V gene is TRBV29-1, the J gene TRBJ2-1; 7 nucleotides line up with TRBD1. V lost 4 bases to trimming and J lost 3 bases; unmatched junction nucleotides: 3. Germline V gives CDR1 SQVTM, CDR2 ANQGSEA. This CDR3 is built from 13 residues. The CDR3 loop reads CSVAGQHYNEQFF. The DNA for the CDR3 is TGCAGCGTTGCGGGACAGCACTACAATGAGCAGTTCTTC.

This clonotype was observed at least ten times. J is TRBJ2-7 and V is TRBV7-8, with D possibly matching TRBD2 (6 bases). Trimming shortened V by 9 bases and J by 3 bases, and 12 bases separated the two germline ends. CDR1 and CDR2 (germline): SGHVS, FQNEAQ. The CDR3 contains 12 residues. For the CDR3, the DNA is TGTGCCAGTCTCCAAGCGGGCTACGAGCAGTACGTC. It is translated as CASLQAGYEQYV.

V usage is TRBV5-6 and J usage is TRBJ1-1, with D unclear. CDR3 length equals 15 residues. V shed 2 bases and J shed 4 bases, with 15 bases lying between them. Germline-derived CDR1 and CDR2 are SGHDT and YYEEEE. CDR3 residues: CASSFPPAGGTEAFF. The CDR3 DNA sequence: TGTGCCAGCAGCTTTCCCCCGGCCGGAGGCACTGAAGCTTTCTTT. The whole variable domain, remainder taken from reference TRBV5-6 and TRBJ1-1, is DAGVTQSPTHLIKTRGQQVTLRCSPKSGHDTVSWYQQALGQGPQFIFQYYEEEERQRGNFPDRFSGHQFPNYSSELNVNALLLGDSALYLCASSFPPAGGTEAFFGQGTRLTVV.

V is TRBV20-1 and J is TRBJ2-3, with 10 bases aligning to TRBD1. The CDR3 covers 14 residues. J lost 4 bases, V lost 3 bases, and 4 bases had no gene match. CDR1 and CDR2 (germline): DFQATT, SNEGSKA (reference sequence). The CDR3 DNA is TGCAGTGCTAGCCGGGACAGGGGTTCAGATACGCAGTATTTT. Residues: CSASRDRGSDTQYF.

The chain links TRBV5-1 to TRBJ2-3; possible D gene TRBD1, 6 bases. This CDR3 has 14 residues. CDR1 and CDR2 (germline): SGHRS, YFSETQ. Trimming removed 1 base at V and 5 bases at J, with 11 bases between. CDR3 sequence (DNA): TGCGCCAGCAGCTTGTCAGGGGCAGGAGATACGCAGTATTTT. Its protein product is CASSLSGAGDTQYF.

The chain recombines TRBV6-2 or TRBV6-3 with TRBJ2-7, with D unclear. The CDR3 consists of 13 residues. The ends were cut back, 5 bases at V and 3 bases at J, with 11 bases in the middle. Germline V gene data show CDR1 as MNHEY and CDR2 as SVGEGT. The CDR3 is CASSLDGNYEQYF. The CDR3 coding sequence is TGTGCCAGCAGTCTGGACGGAAACTACGAGCAGTACTTC.

This clonotype has a handful of counts. This chain links TRBV7-7 with TRBJ2-5, with D possibly called TRBD1 or TRBD2 (5 bases each). The CDR3 spans 14 residues. CDR1 is SSHAT, CDR2 FNYEAQ, per germline (reference sequence). The V end lost 5 bases, the J end lost 9 bases, and 19 bases lay between the germline ends. This CDR3 is CASSSSGTRGAQYF. The CDR3 nucleotides are TGTGCCAGCAGCAGTTCCGGGACCCGTGGGGCCCAGTACTTC.

The chain joins TRBV28 to TRBJ2-3; 7 positions match TRBD1. Germline CDR1 is MDHEN and CDR2 is SYDVKM. The CDR3 is made up of 18 amino acids. Trimming took 5 bases from V and 0 from J; bases not matched to a gene: 14. DNA for the CDR3: TGTGCCAGCAGTCGCCCACAGGGGAAGGACTCTAGCACAGATACGCAGTATTTT. Amino acid sequence: CASSRPQGKDSSTDTQYF.